The T cell receptor beta chain described here comes from a study of blood T cell repertoires in COVID-19. Clones were read by immunoSEQ multiplex PCR, and TCRdb kept only the in-frame ones, dropping some. The sample holds about 150,000 clones, roughly 88% seen once. Trimming shortened V by 5 bases and J by 1 base, and 13 bases separated the two germline ends. CDR1 is SGHTA and CDR2 is FQGNSA in the germline V gene. This CDR3 region has 15 residues. Sample: PBMCs or T cells enriched from blood (not recorded which). The sequence derives from a man between 65 and 85 years old who had been exposed to COVID-19. The chain uses TRBV7-2 and TRBJ2-3; D unclear. CDR3 amino acids: CASSPQVIRTDTQYF. The CDR3 region has the DNA TGTGCCAGCAGCCCGCAGGTTATCCGCACAGATACGCAGTATTTT. Combining the CDR3 with reference TRBV7-2 and TRBJ2-3 gives the whole variable domain GAGVSQSPSNKVTEKGKDVELRCDPISGHTALYWYRQSLGQGLEFLIYFQGNSAPDKSGLPSDRFSAERTGGSVSTLTIQRTQQEDSAVYLCASSPQVIRTDTQYFGPGTRLTVL.